A single sample is the source of the 30 T cell receptor beta chains below, sequenced in a study of human T cells and chemical hapten exposure (dated by TCRdb to the early 2020s). The library came from RACE. TCRdb shows the sequencer as NextSeq 500. TCRdb ran its own pipeline on the public reads, namely fastp trimming at Q25 and MiXCR clone calling, and kept in-frame beta chains. Rows are combined by CDR3 protein, so each entry shows the most common genes and DNA. Recorded for this sample are 180,000 or so distinct CDR3 sequences; more than 20% of them occurred a single time. Under 8.5% of the sample comes from the top ten. The time point label, read with the paper, signifies: patch test 1, 2 weeks after DPC sensitization. The meaning of the sample's treatment or condition label: therapeutic diphenylcyclopropenone sensitization with weekly scalp DPC. Sequences were derived from whole blood, sampled in connection with sensitization to the hapten diphenylcyclopropenone (DPC). The receptors shown here come from a woman aged 45-60 years with alopecia areata. Some clones in this sample may be carry-over from other donors' samples.

This chain connects TRBV28 to TRBJ1-5; 8 positions agree with TRBD1. The ends lost 3 bases at V and 0 bases at J; junction bases unmatched: 10. The V gene's germline CDR1 is MDHEN and CDR2 SYDVKM. This CDR3 spans 18 amino acids. CDR3 bases: TGTGCCAGCAGTTTTACGGGACAGGAGGTTTATAGCAATCAGCCCCAGCATTTT. It yields the protein CASSFTGQEVYSNQPQHF.

This chain connects TRBV15 to TRBJ1-6; the D is unclear. Germline CDR1 is LNHNV and CDR2 is YYDKDF (reference sequence). V lost 1 base and J 6 bases, leaving 10 bases between the germline ends. CDR3 length: 15 amino acids. The CDR3 reads CATSRGLASNSPLHF. CDR3 DNA sequence: TGTGCCACCAGCAGAGGACTAGCTAGTAATTCACCCCTCCACTTT.

The sample holds many counts of this clonotype. The chain carries TRBV7-9 and TRBJ2-1, with D possibly being TRBD1 (5 bases). Germline CDR1 SEHNR, CDR2 FQNEAQ (reference sequence). CDR3 length: 17 residues. The V end was cut by 0 bases, the J end by 2 bases, with 14 bases between. CDR3: CASSLAWGTGAYNEQFF. In DNA, the CDR3 is TGTGCCAGCAGCTTAGCGTGGGGTACAGGTGCCTACAATGAGCAGTTCTTC.

The chain joins TRBV10-3 to TRBJ2-3; 7 bases are a match to TRBD2. J lost 6 bases, V lost 2 bases, and 2 bases had no gene match. Looked up from germline, CDR1 is ENHRY and CDR2 is SYGVKD. The CDR3 is 13 amino acids. CDR3 in amino acids: CAISERGVDTQYF. The CDR3 region has the DNA TGTGCCATCAGTGAGCGGGGGGTGGATACGCAGTATTTT.

This clonotype was observed a few times. This chain uses TRBV20-1 with TRBJ2-3; no firm D call. With 7 bases removed from V and 0 bases from J, the gap between germline ends came to 11 bases. The CDR3 has 13 residues. The germline V gene has CDR1 DFQATT and CDR2 SNEGSKA (reference sequence). This CDR3 reads CSVGRSSTDTQYF. DNA of the CDR3: TGCAGTGTGGGTCGGAGCAGCACAGATACGCAGTATTTT.

The chain joins TRBV12-3 or TRBV12-4 to TRBJ2-2, with 9 bases lining up with TRBD1. CDR3 length: 14 amino acids. Trimming at V came to 3 bases and at J to 7 bases, leaving 3 bases not matched to a gene. CDR3 amino acids: CASSLGTGYGELFF. CDR3 in DNA: TGTGCCAGCAGTTTGGGGACAGGGTACGGGGAGCTGTTTTTT.

This clonotype came up a few times. The chain couples TRBV7-3 to TRBJ1-5; TRBD1 matches 10 bases. The length of the CDR3 is 15 residues. CDR1 SGHTA and CDR2 FQGTGA come from the germline V gene. J lost 7 bases, V lost 6 bases, and 9 bases had no gene match. The CDR3 bases are TGTGCCAGCAGTGTGACAGGGGGCGCCGGGCAGCCCCAGCATTTT. Protein: CASSVTGGAGQPQHF.

This clonotype was recorded many times. The genes are TRBV20-1 and TRBJ1-4, with TRBD1 matching over 7 bases. After removal of 5 bases from V and 5 bases from J, the junction contained 11 bases not matched to a gene. Germline V gene sequence: CDR1 DFQATT, CDR2 SNEGSKA (reference sequence). CDR3 length: 15 residues. The CDR3 DNA sequence: TGCAGTGCTCGAGTCGGAGGACAGGCGAATGAAAAACTGTTTTTT. This sequence encodes CSARVGGQANEKLFF.

This clonotype came up a few times. This rearrangement joins TRBV12-3 or TRBV12-4 to TRBJ1-1; D perhaps matches TRBD1 (5 bases). V was shortened by 4 bases and J by 5 bases, with 17 bases between the two germline ends. The CDR3 length is 15 residues. The CDR3 reads CASSSFGGSRTEAFF. CDR3 in DNA: TGTGCCAGCAGTTCATTTGGGGGTTCTCGTACTGAAGCTTTCTTT.

This clonotype turned up a few times. The chain uses TRBV18 and TRBJ2-3; 12 bases align to TRBD2. Germline lookup yields CDR1 KGHSH and CDR2 LQKENI. The ends lost 2 bases at V and 5 bases at J; junction bases unmatched: 5. This CDR3 is built from 16 residues. CDR3 coding DNA: TGTGCCAGCTCACCAAGACTAGCGGGAGCTGGAGATACGCAGTATTTT. It is translated as CASSPRLAGAGDTQYF.

In this sample, this clonotype turned up many times. This chain connects TRBV29-1 to TRBJ2-5; D uncertain. The CDR3 covers 13 residues. Between the trimmed V and J ends, which lost 6 bases and 2 bases, there was a span of 13 bases. CDR1 SQVTM and CDR2 ANQGSEA come from the germline V gene. The CDR3 region has the DNA TGCAGCGTCCTATGGACGGCTCAAGAGACCCAGTACTTC. Translated: CSVLWTAQETQYF.

This clonotype was picked up a small number of times. V gene TRBV11-2 combines with J gene TRBJ2-3; a weak D match, TRBD1 (5 bases). Looked up from germline, CDR1 is SGHAT and CDR2 is FQNNGV. Trimming stripped 5 bases from V and 2 bases from J, with 20 bases between. The CDR3 consists of 17 residues. DNA for the CDR3: TGTGCCAGCAGCCCACGGAGTTTGAGACAGTACACAGATACGCAGTATTTT. It encodes CASSPRSLRQYTDTQYF.

The J gene is TRBJ2-1, the V gene TRBV7-9; 7 bases agree with TRBD1. With V trimmed by 5 bases and J by 8 bases, 9 bases remained unmatched. CDR3 length: 14 amino acids. Germline-derived CDR1 and CDR2 are SEHNR and FQNEAQ (reference sequence). Here the CDR3 DNA reads TGTGCCAGCAGCCGACAGGGACCTAGGGATGAGCAGTTCTTC. The encoded protein is CASSRQGPRDEQFF. Supplemented by reference TRBV7-9 and TRBJ2-1, the full variable domain reads DTGVSQNPRHKITKRGQNVTFRCDPISEHNRLYWYRQTLGQGPEFLTYFQNEAQLEKSRLLSDRFSAERPKGSFSTLEIQRTEQGDSAMYLCASSRQGPRDEQFFGPGTRLTVL.

The V call is TRBV12-3 or TRBV12-4, the J call TRBJ1-3; D is possibly TRBD1 (6 bases). The CDR3 is 12 residues long. Trimming stripped 5 bases from V and 6 bases from J, with 8 bases between. This chain's CDR3 is CASSPGENTIYF. In nucleotides, the CDR3 is TGTGCCAGCAGTCCAGGGGAAAACACCATATATTTT.

This clonotype has just a few counts. This rearrangement joins TRBV7-9 to TRBJ1-1; TRBD1 matches at 7 bases. V gave up 5 bases and J gave up 0 bases; unmatched junction bases: 3. Per germline, CDR1 SEHNR and CDR2 FQNEAQ (reference sequence). The CDR3 contains 14 residues. The CDR3: CASSGGGLNTEAFF. The CDR3 nucleotides read TGTGCCAGCAGCGGAGGGGGCTTGAACACTGAAGCTTTCTTT. The full variable domain, with the rest looked up from reference TRBV7-9 and TRBJ1-1, is DTGVSQNPRHKITKRGQNVTFRCDPISEHNRLYWYRQTLGQGPEFLTYFQNEAQLEKSRLLSDRFSAERPKGSFSTLEIQRTEQGDSAMYLCASSGGGLNTEAFFGQGTRLTVV.

This clonotype was observed once. The gene calls are TRBV10-3 and TRBJ1-3; tentatively, D is TRBD1 (6 bases). There are 16 residues in the CDR3. Germline CDR1 reads ENHRY; CDR2 reads SYGVKD. V was cut by 7 bases and J by 0 bases, with 16 bases left in between. CDR3: CAIKVGTPNSGNTIYF. For the CDR3, the DNA is TGTGCCATCAAAGTGGGGACACCTAACTCTGGAAACACCATATATTTT.

This clonotype was seen more than once but under ten times. The CDR3 nucleotides are TGTGCCAGCAGTTTAGAGGGTGGAAGAAATGAAGCTTTCTTT. It encodes CASSLEGGRNEAFF. This chain joins TRBV12-3 or TRBV12-4 and TRBJ1-1; D is ambiguous. The CDR3 loop spans 14 amino acids. Trimming took off 1 base at V and 7 bases at J, with 13 bases between the two ends.

This clonotype was seen a handful of times. J is TRBJ2-2 and V is TRBV29-1, with D tentatively TRBD1 (5 bases). Germline lookup yields CDR1 SQVTM and CDR2 ANQGSEA. The CDR3 extends over 13 amino acids. Deletions cut 2 bases from V and 4 bases from J, with 8 bases between. CDR3: CSVEPGPTGELFF. The CDR3 bases are TGCAGCGTTGAACCAGGGCCCACCGGGGAGCTGTTTTTT.

This clonotype occurred a few times. The V and J genes are TRBV20-1 and TRBJ2-1; D gene ambiguous. Germline CDR1 is DFQATT and CDR2 is SNEGSKA (reference sequence). The germline V and J ends were trimmed by 3 bases and 3 bases, with 24 bases remaining between them. The CDR3 consists of 18 residues. The CDR3 DNA reads TGCAGTGCTAGGATCATGTCTCGTCATCCGTTAGTCTACAATGAGCAGTTCTTC. Its translation: CSARIMSRHPLVYNEQFF.

The J gene is TRBJ2-1, the V gene TRBV5-5; no clear D gene. Germline CDR1 reads SGHKS; CDR2 reads YYEKEE (reference sequence). Trimming shortened V by 4 bases and J by 4 bases, and 6 bases separated the two germline ends. This CDR3 has 12 residues. In DNA form, the CDR3 reads TGTGCCAGCAGCCACCAGTACAATGAGCAGTTCTTC. Residues: CASSHQYNEQFF.

The rearrangement uses TRBV20-1 and TRBJ2-1, with 7 positions matching TRBD2. V dropped 0 bases and J dropped 2; count of bases not matched to a gene: 10. Germline V gene sequence: CDR1 DFQATT, CDR2 SNEGSKA (reference sequence). The CDR3 extends over 17 amino acids. Here the CDR3 DNA reads TGCAGTGCTAGAGATCTCGGGAGGCGGGTCCCCTACAATGAGCAGTTCTTC. Translating gives CSARDLGRRVPYNEQFF.

The gene calls are TRBV10-3 and TRBJ2-1; D remains unclear. Trimming took off 3 bases at V and 2 bases at J, with 8 bases between the two ends. In germline, CDR1 is ENHRY, CDR2 SYGVKD. The CDR3 covers 14 residues. In DNA form, the CDR3 reads TGTGCCATCAGTGATGCGGAGACCTACAATGAGCAGTTCTTC. This codes for CAISDAETYNEQFF.

The V gene is TRBV3-1, the J gene TRBJ2-1; the match to TRBD2 covers 16 bases. With 1 base clipped from V and 0 bases from J, the junction kept 9 bases outside the gene matches. Germline loops: CDR1 LGHDT, CDR2 YNNKEL (reference sequence). The length of the CDR3 is 21 residues. The CDR3 DNA follows: TGTGCCAGCAGCCAAGCCAAAGGGACTAGCGGGAGGGGGAGCTCCTACAATGAGCAGTTCTTC. This codes for CASSQAKGTSGRGSSYNEQFF.

The chain joins TRBV7-8 to TRBJ2-7; possibly TRBD2 for D (5 bases). Germline V lookup: CDR1 SGHVS, CDR2 FQNEAQ. This CDR3 contains 14 residues. V was cut by 2 bases and J by 4 bases, with 12 bases left in between. CDR3 amino acids: CASSLSGSRYEQYF. The CDR3 coding sequence is TGTGCCAGCAGCTTAAGTGGGAGTCGGTACGAGCAGTACTTC.

The chain employs TRBV7-3 and TRBJ2-3, with 9 bases identical to TRBD2. V dropped 3 bases and J dropped 0; count of bases not matched to a gene: 1. This CDR3 is 15 amino acids long. CDR1 and CDR2 from the germline V gene are SGHTA and FQGTGA. The CDR3 DNA reads as TGTGCCAGCAGCTTGACTAGCGGTAGCACAGATACGCAGTATTTT. Translation: CASSLTSGSTDTQYF.

There are many counts of this clonotype. The V gene is TRBV29-1, the J gene TRBJ2-2; D gene unclear. There are 15 residues in the CDR3. Germline CDR1 is SQVTM and CDR2 is ANQGSEA. The V end lost 2 bases, the J end lost 0 bases, and 10 bases lay between the germline ends. CDR3 residues: CSVEWSETNTGELFF. In nucleotides, the CDR3 is TGCAGCGTTGAATGGTCGGAAACGAACACCGGGGAGCTGTTTTTT.

This clonotype was seen more than once but under ten times. This chain links TRBV18 with TRBJ1-1; D call uncertain. CDR1 is KGHSH, CDR2 LQKENI, per germline. The CDR3 extends over 14 amino acids. Trimming pared 6 bases from V and 4 bases from J, leaving 15 bases between. In nucleotides, the CDR3 is TGTGCCAGCTCGCCTTCGGTGGAGGTCACTGAAGCTTTCTTT. This gives the protein CASSPSVEVTEAFF.

The chain couples TRBV12-3 or TRBV12-4 to TRBJ2-5, with D possibly matching TRBD2 (7 bases). The V and J ends lost 5 bases and 3 bases respectively, with 10 bases between them. The CDR3 extends over 13 amino acids. CDR3 sequence reads: CASSGRGEETQYF. CDR3 in DNA: TGTGCCAGCAGTGGGAGGGGGGAAGAGACCCAGTACTTC.

This chain links TRBV18 with TRBJ2-1, with TRBD2 matching 13 bases. The germline V gene has CDR1 KGHSH and CDR2 LQKENI. Trimming at V came to 3 bases and at J to 6 bases, leaving 5 bases not matched to a gene. The CDR3 covers 16 residues. CDR3 residues: CASSPLRTSGSNEQFF. The CDR3 DNA reads TGTGCCAGCTCACCCCTCCGGACTAGCGGGAGCAATGAGCAGTTCTTC.

The V and J genes are TRBV4-2 and TRBJ2-7; 16 bases map to TRBD2. Germline CDR1 reads LGHNA; CDR2 reads YNFKEQ. Trimming removed 2 bases from V and 7 bases from J; junction bases left unmatched: 2. CDR3 length: 15 residues. The CDR3 loop is CASSQPGLAGGEQYF. In DNA form, the CDR3 reads TGTGCCAGCAGCCAACCGGGACTAGCGGGAGGGGAGCAGTACTTC.